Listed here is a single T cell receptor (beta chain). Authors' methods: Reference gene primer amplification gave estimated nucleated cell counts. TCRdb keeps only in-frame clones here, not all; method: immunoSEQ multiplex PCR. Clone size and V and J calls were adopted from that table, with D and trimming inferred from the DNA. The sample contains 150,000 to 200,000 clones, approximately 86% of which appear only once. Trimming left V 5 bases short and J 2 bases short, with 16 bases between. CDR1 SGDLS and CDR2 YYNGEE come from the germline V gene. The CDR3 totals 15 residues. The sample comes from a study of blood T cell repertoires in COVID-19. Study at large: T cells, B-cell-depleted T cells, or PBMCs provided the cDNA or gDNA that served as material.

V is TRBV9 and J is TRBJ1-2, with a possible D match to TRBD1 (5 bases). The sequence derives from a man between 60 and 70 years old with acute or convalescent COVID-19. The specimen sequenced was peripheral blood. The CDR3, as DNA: TGTGCCAGCAGTCGGCAGGGAAGATCGAACTATGGCTACACCTTC. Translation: CASSRQGRSNYGYTF.